This T cell receptor beta chain was documented in a study of blood T cell repertoires in COVID-19. For the study at large: The cDNA or gDNA used as material had been derived from T cells, B-cell-depleted T cells, or PBMCs.

A single count supports this clone. The germline gives CDR1 SGHNT, CDR2 YYREEE (reference sequence). CDR3 length equals 14 residues. The V segment lost 4 bases and the J segment 6 bases; nucleotides outside the gene matches: 9. As processed by the authors: Estimation of nucleated cell counts relied on the amplification of reference gene primers. Generated by immunoSEQ multiplex PCR, the TCRdb table keeps only in-frame clones and is missing some. V and J calls and clone size come straight from that table; D and trimming were deduced from the DNA. The repertoire consists of 150,000 to 180,000 clones, with around 85% occurring once and the leading ten covering about 2.4%.

This clonotype was sampled from a woman between 70 and 85 years old with acute or convalescent COVID-19. V and J are TRBV5-4 and TRBJ2-7; 8 bases are a match to TRBD1. The sequenced sample was peripheral blood. In DNA, the CDR3 is TGTGCCAGCAGCGTGAACGGACAGGGTGGCGAGCAGTACGTC. It codes for CASSVNGQGGEQYV.